Listed below are T cell receptor beta chains from one sample, sequenced in a study of blood T cell repertoires in COVID-19. Clones were read by immunoSEQ multiplex PCR, and TCRdb kept only the in-frame ones, dropping some. Counted here are about 120,000 clones, 90% occurring once; the ten biggest clones make up approximately 3.9%. Sequenced: peripheral blood. The receptor set was obtained from a woman aged 60-70 years with COVID-19, enrolled during active disease. CDR3s leave out the opening cysteine and the closing phenylalanine or tryptophan.

V	J	length	CDR3
TRBV30	TRBJ1-1	10	TWSLQNREAF
TRBV19	TRBJ1-1	16	ASRYSLGTGGSNTEAF
TRBV30	TRBJ2-2	12	AWRRQVGTGELF
TRBV3-1/TRBV3-2	TRBJ2-7	13	ASSQRAGKIYEQY
TRBV6-2/TRBV6-3	TRBJ2-3	15	ASTPLQASGGWDTQY
TRBV12-5	TRBJ1-3	16	ASGFVPGQGNSGNTIY
TRBV9	TRBJ2-1	13	ASSVGRGGYNEQF
TRBV19	TRBJ2-7	13	ASSLRHLSSYEQY
TRBV12-3/TRBV12-4	TRBJ2-3	11	ASSLGSTDTQY
TRBV7-8	TRBJ2-3	12	ASSQSGLKDTQY
TRBV12-5	TRBJ1-2	12	ASAPREGHYGYT
TRBV5-1	TRBJ2-5	14	ASSPWTSGGAGTQY
TRBV7-2	TRBJ1-6	12	ASSPDRGNSPLH
TRBV15	TRBJ2-3	15	ATSRGGQLISTYTQY
TRBV3-1/TRBV3-2	TRBJ1-2	16	ASSQGGIILSHGDGYT
TRBV5-4	TRBJ2-7	12	ASSQDTHTYEQY
TRBV11-2	TRBJ1-5	11	ASSPGLDQPQH
TRBV10-3	TRBJ1-1	11	AISDGTVAEAF
TRBV9	TRBJ2-7	15	ASSVDSGGYGSYEQY
TRBV7-2	TRBJ1-3	12	ASSLATGGITIY
TRBV5-8	TRBJ1-1	17	ASSSDPYRTGQRNTEAF
TRBV7-2	TRBJ1-3	13	ASSRPGQGRNTIY
TRBV18	TRBJ2-7	14	ASSPRPSGGFYEQY
TRBV7-2	TRBJ2-2	11	ASSLSGVRELF
TRBV4-3	TRBJ1-2	13	ASSQDPAGPIGYT
TRBV19	TRBJ2-3	14	ASNLQSGSSTDTQY
TRBV4-1	TRBJ1-3	15	ASSQVLGSNSGNTIY
TRBV6-5	TRBJ1-2	11	ASSYDSHYGYT
TRBV4-3	TRBJ2-2	16	ASSQEVSGNPNTGELF
TRBV27	TRBJ2-3	11	ASSLTRPDTQY
TRBV24-1	TRBJ2-1	12	ASQSGGASNEQF
TRBV5-1	TRBJ1-2	9	ASRQNYGYT
TRBV5-4	TRBJ1-6	16	ASSSGPTGGAYNSPLH
TRBV9	TRBJ2-7	15	ASSVGTGKLDSYEQY
TRBV9	TRBJ2-7	11	ASSPPGVGEQY
TRBV28	TRBJ2-7	12	ASSLRGGAYEQY
TRBV7-2	TRBJ2-2	12	ASSLPGNTGELF
TRBV9	TRBJ2-1	14	ASSVDTSGAYNEQF
TRBV5-4	TRBJ2-2	16	ASSLLRTSGGFTGELF
TRBV5-4	TRBJ1-3	14	ASSLARTTGGNTIY
TRBV11-2	TRBJ1-2	12	ASSWTGDYYGYT
TRBV9	TRBJ1-6	11	ASRADYNSPLH
TRBV14	TRBJ2-7	14	ASSQVGGRGLHEQY
TRBV6-6	TRBJ2-7	11	ASSWQKEDEQY
TRBV18	TRBJ1-2	14	ASSPTYEKNNYGYT
TRBV7-2	TRBJ2-7	13	ASSLGPGGSYEQY
TRBV6-5	TRBJ1-1	13	ASSTLDRENTEAF
TRBV5-1	TRBJ1-5	14	ASSLDSRNSNQPQH
TRBV21-1	TRBJ2-7	11	ASNAGTSYEQY
TRBV19	TRBJ2-5	12	ASSSERTRETQY
TRBV19	TRBJ1-6	14	ASSPIIDRVGSPLH
TRBV14	TRBJ2-7	13	ASSHRYRAPYEQY
TRBV19	TRBJ1-5	14	ASSIGGRNGNQPQH
TRBV2	TRBJ1-6	13	ASSEGAAYNSPLH
TRBV3-1/TRBV3-2	TRBJ1-4	13	ASSQDFSEVEKLF
TRBV5-6	TRBJ2-3	14	ASSLLAGGPEDTQY
TRBV5-4	TRBJ2-2	14	ASSEPGQGAVGELF
TRBV6-4	TRBJ2-3	14	ASSGGSGGPTDTQY
TRBV5-6	TRBJ1-2	12	ASSFTGTNYGYT